These T cell receptor beta chains were read from a single sample in a study of cytomegalovirus exposure and HLA in healthy donors. Profiling relied on immunoSEQ multiplex PCR, and the TCRdb table lists in-frame clones only, not all of them. The sample gives about 140,000 clones, just under 85% of which show up once; around 2% is in the top ten. The sequenced sample was PBMCs. The receptors derive from a woman between 35 and 50 years old in good health and CMV-seronegative. The CDR3 runs from the conserved cysteine through the conserved F or W. D genes are given only for firm matches.

j_gene,v_gene,d_gene,CDR3aa,CDR3nt
TRBJ2-3,TRBV27,TRBD2,CASSLLGLAGSLTDTQYF,TGTGCCAGCAGTCTCCTAGGACTAGCGGGTTCGTTGACAGATACGCAGTATTTT
TRBJ1-1,TRBV19,-,CASSEQVNTEAFF,TGTGCCAGTAGTGAACAGGTGAACACTGAAGCTTTCTTT
TRBJ2-1,TRBV19,-,CASSRGFAGREQFF,TGTGCCAGTAGTAGAGGGTTTGCGGGTCGCGAGCAGTTCTTC
TRBJ2-1,TRBV4-2,TRBD1,CASSQDPDRTNEQFF,TGTGCCAGCAGCCAAGATCCGGACAGGACCAATGAGCAGTTCTTC
TRBJ2-1,TRBV2,TRBD2,CASSGLTSGLPGDSYNEQFF,TGTGCCAGCAGTGGGTTAACTAGCGGGCTACCGGGAGATTCCTACAATGAGCAGTTCTTC
TRBJ1-1,TRBV29-1,-,CSVARGNTEAFF,TGCAGCGTTGCCAGGGGGAACACTGAAGCTTTCTTT
TRBJ2-3,TRBV4-3,-,CASSQDWLARTDTQYF,TGCGCCAGCAGCCAAGACTGGCTAGCACGCACAGATACGCAGTATTTT
TRBJ2-1,TRBV6-5,TRBD2,CASSLASGRWNEQFF,TGTGCCAGCAGCCTGGCTAGCGGGAGGTGGAATGAGCAGTTCTTC
TRBJ2-7,TRBV11-2,-,CASSLVGTYEQYF,TGTGCCAGCAGCTTAGTCGGTACCTACGAGCAGTACTTC
TRBJ2-1,TRBV28,-,CASSLEARSNPSYNEQFF,TGTGCCAGCAGTTTAGAGGCTAGATCTAATCCCTCCTACAATGAGCAGTTCTTC